The rows below give T cell receptor beta chains drawn from one sample of a study of cytomegalovirus exposure and HLA in healthy donors. The repertoire was sequenced with immunoSEQ multiplex PCR; TCRdb's copy has only in-frame clones and lacks some. The sample lists roughly 230,000 clones, 80% to 95% occurring once. Sequenced sample: PBMCs. Source of these receptors: a woman aged 30 to 39 in good health and CMV-seronegative. The CDR3 runs from the conserved cysteine through the conserved F or W. D genes are given only for firm matches. The size entry is marked missing in some rows and otherwise reads once, few, many or a size class.

v_call,d_call,clone_size,j_call,cdr3_nt,cdr3_aa
TRBV2,NA,NA,TRBJ2-3,TGTGCCAGCAGTGACCGGACACAATCCACAGATACGCAGTATTTT,CASSDRTQSTDTQYF
TRBV27,NA,NA,TRBJ2-1,TGTGCCAGCAGTCCGATTAGCCCCTCCTACAATGAGCAGTTCTTC,CASSPISPSYNEQFF
TRBV10-3,TRBD2,few,TRBJ2-7,TGTGCCATCAGGGGGACTAGCGGGAATTACGAGCAGTACTTC,CAIRGTSGNYEQYF
TRBV28,TRBD1,NA,TRBJ2-7,TGTGCCAGCAGTCTGGGCCGGGACAGACCCTACGAGCAGTACTTC,CASSLGRDRPYEQYF
TRBV18,TRBD2,NA,TRBJ2-7,TGTGCCAGCTCACCTGGGAGGGATGAGCAGTACTTC,CASSPGRDEQYF
TRBV29-1,NA,NA,TRBJ2-2,TGCAGCGTACAACACACCGCGGGCCCCACCGGGGAGCTGTTTTTT,CSVQHTAGPTGELFF
TRBV7-8,NA,NA,TRBJ2-5,TGTGCCAGCAGCACCGGGACGGAAGAGACCCAGTACTTC,CASSTGTEETQYF
TRBV27,NA,NA,TRBJ2-6,TGTGCCAGCACCCTACTCCCCGAAGGGGCCAACGTCCTGACTTTC,CASTLLPEGANVLTF
TRBV10-3,NA,NA,TRBJ2-3,TGTGCCATCAGTCACGGCCAGGCAGCTAGCACAGATACGCAGTATTTT,CAISHGQAASTDTQYF
TRBV5-1,TRBD2,NA,TRBJ2-1,TGCGCCAGCAGCTTATCGGCTAGCGGGAGGGTGGTGCAGTTCTTC,CASSLSASGRVVQFF
TRBV29-1,TRBD1,NA,TRBJ2-5,TGCAGCGTTGAAAAAAACAGGGGCGAGACCCAGTACTTC,CSVEKNRGETQYF
TRBV5-1,NA,NA,TRBJ2-7,TGCGCCAGCAGCTTGCAGGGATCCTACGAGCAGTACTTC,CASSLQGSYEQYF
TRBV27,TRBD2,NA,TRBJ2-1,TGTGCCAGCAGTCCCTACGGGACTAGCGGTTACAATGAGCAGTTCTTC,CASSPYGTSGYNEQFF
TRBV6-5,TRBD1,NA,TRBJ1-5,TGTGCCAGCAGGGCCACGACAGGGGGCAGTCAGCCCCAGCATTTT,CASRATTGGSQPQHF
TRBV27,NA,NA,TRBJ1-2,TGTGCCAGCAGTTCGAACCCTAACTATGGCTACACCTTC,CASSSNPNYGYTF
TRBV29-1,TRBD2,NA,TRBJ2-1,TGCAGCCACGTCCGGAGAGGGACTAGTCTCTACAATGAGCAGTTCTTC,CSHVRRGTSLYNEQFF
TRBV4-1,NA,once,TRBJ2-5,TGCGCCAGCAGCCACGATGGAGAGACCCAGTACTTC,CASSHDGETQYF
TRBV28,NA,NA,TRBJ2-7,TGTGCCAGCAGTCCTGTCAGGGATACCTCCTACGAGCAGTACTTC,CASSPVRDTSYEQYF
TRBV4-3,NA,NA,TRBJ2-1,TGCGCCAGCAGCCAAGATTTGGTCGATTACAATGAGCAGTTCTTC,CASSQDLVDYNEQFF
TRBV5-6,NA,NA,TRBJ2-2,TGTGCCAGCAGCTGGGGATTCGGGGAGCTGTTTTTT,CASSWGFGELFF
TRBV6-5,NA,NA,TRBJ2-7,TGTGCCAGCAGTTCGGACTTAGGGGTCGAGCAGTACTTC,CASSSDLGVEQYF
TRBV7-2,TRBD2,NA,TRBJ2-7,TGTGCCAGCAGCACCTCCGGGACTAGCGGTTACGAGCAGTACTTC,CASSTSGTSGYEQYF
TRBV4-1,NA,once,TRBJ2-4,TGCGCCAGCAGCCAAGTCGGTACGGCAGGGACGGTTCAGTACTTC,CASSQVGTAGTVQYF
TRBV28,NA,NA,TRBJ1-2,TGTGCCAGCAGTGGTCCGGGACTCCCTTCCTATGGCTACACCTTC,CASSGPGLPSYGYTF
TRBV29-1,TRBD2,NA,TRBJ2-5,TGCAGCGCTCCTCCAGCGGGAGGGTACCAAGAGACCCAGTACTTC,CSAPPAGGYQETQYF
TRBV10-2,TRBD1,few,TRBJ2-7,TGCGCCAGCTCCTCAGGGGGCAGCTACGAGCAGTACTTC,CASSSGGSYEQYF
TRBV30,NA,NA,TRBJ2-1,TGTGCCTGGAGTTTTGGGGGGAGCTCCTACAATGAGCAGTTCTTC,CAWSFGGSSYNEQFF
TRBV4-3,NA,NA,TRBJ2-3,TGCGCCAGCAGCCACTCTAGCACAGATACGCAGTATTTT,CASSHSSTDTQYF
TRBV7-9,NA,NA,TRBJ2-6,TGTGCCAGCAGCTTAAGTGGACGGATCTCTGGGGCCAACGTCCTGACTTTC,CASSLSGRISGANVLTF
TRBV7-9,NA,NA,TRBJ1-4,TGTGCCAGCAGCTCGCAAGGGGTAGGGAGGACGGGCGAAAAACTGTTTTTT,CASSSQGVGRTGEKLFF
TRBV6-1,NA,NA,TRBJ2-7,TGTGCCACCGACAGGAGCCCTTCCTACGAGCAGTACTTC,CATDRSPSYEQYF
TRBV27,TRBD1,once,TRBJ2-1,TGTGCCAGCAGTCGAATATTGCCGGGGACAGGGTTCGGAAATGAGCAGTTCTTC,CASSRILPGTGFGNEQFF
TRBV15,TRBD2,once,TRBJ2-3,TGTGCCACCAGCAGAGATCTGGGACTAGCCCAGGGGGAGGATACGCAGTATTTT,CATSRDLGLAQGEDTQYF
TRBV18,TRBD2,few,TRBJ2-3,TGTGCCAGCTCACCGGGCGCAGCGGGGAGCACAGATACGCAGTATTTT,CASSPGAAGSTDTQYF
TRBV7-2,TRBD1,NA,TRBJ2-5,TGTGCCAGCAGCCGGACAGGGATCGAGACCCAGTACTTC,CASSRTGIETQYF
TRBV11-2,NA,NA,TRBJ2-1,TGTGCCAGCAGCTTACAGGGAGCTACCTACAATGAGCAGTTCTTC,CASSLQGATYNEQFF
TRBV6-5,NA,NA,TRBJ1-2,TGTGCCAGCAGCCCAGGTTATGGCTACACCTTC,CASSPGYGYTF
TRBV6-5,TRBD1,once,TRBJ1-5,TGTGCCAGCAGTTACTCGACAGGGAGCAATCAGCCCCAGCATTTT,CASSYSTGSNQPQHF
TRBV28,NA,NA,TRBJ2-3,TGTGCCAGCAGTACCAGGGCAGATACGCAGTATTTT,CASSTRADTQYF
TRBV5-6,NA,once,TRBJ1-1,TGTGCCAGCAGCTTTGGGTTGGGGAACACTGAAGCTTTCTTT,CASSFGLGNTEAFF